This entry features one TCR beta chain sequence. What it recognizes is unknown. Clones were sequenced by immunoSEQ multiplex PCR, and TCRdb holds only the in-frame ones, with some missing. The table records fewer than 85,000 clones, nearly 90% of them present only once. The entry originates in a study of T cell responses to AZD1222 COVID-19 vaccine. Trimming removed 4 bases at V and 1 base at J, with 7 bases between. The CDR3 is made up of 12 amino acids. Germline CDR1 and CDR2: SQVTM and ANQGSEA. Study results and caveats: Reports say nearly half of spike-specific TCRs go after unmutated variant regions. The donors showed a predominance of white British ancestry and of females, with possible underestimation of clonal diversity. Only after the peak T cell response were repertoires sampled.

V and J are TRBV29-1 and TRBJ1-1, with D hard to call. Sequenced here: peripheral blood, sampled 28 days after the second AZD1222 dose. This receptor was identified in an adult who received the AZD1222 COVID-19 vaccine. The CDR3 here is CSVGLPNTEAFF. As DNA, the CDR3 is TGCAGCGTTGGGCTTCCGAACACTGAAGCTTTCTTT.